Sequencing of this TCR beta chain was carried out in a study of blood T cell repertoires in COVID-19. Looked up from germline, CDR1 is SGHNT and CDR2 is YYREEE (reference sequence). V was pared by 7 bases and J by 0 bases, with 12 bases of the junction left unmatched. There are 19 residues in the CDR3. TCRdb's table, derived via immunoSEQ multiplex PCR, lists solely in-frame clones and lacks some. The repertoire has 100,000 or so clones, approximately 81% of them found once; the top ten carry 9.5% to 15%. Source material: peripheral blood. This receptor was identified in a human donor in a cohort sampled during active COVID-19. The genes are TRBV5-4 and TRBJ2-1, with TRBD2 matching 14 bases. CDR3 DNA sequence: TGTGCCAGCCAGGGACCGGGACTAGCGGGGGTAGGCTCCTACAATGAGCAGTTCTTC. This codes for CASQGPGLAGVGSYNEQFF.